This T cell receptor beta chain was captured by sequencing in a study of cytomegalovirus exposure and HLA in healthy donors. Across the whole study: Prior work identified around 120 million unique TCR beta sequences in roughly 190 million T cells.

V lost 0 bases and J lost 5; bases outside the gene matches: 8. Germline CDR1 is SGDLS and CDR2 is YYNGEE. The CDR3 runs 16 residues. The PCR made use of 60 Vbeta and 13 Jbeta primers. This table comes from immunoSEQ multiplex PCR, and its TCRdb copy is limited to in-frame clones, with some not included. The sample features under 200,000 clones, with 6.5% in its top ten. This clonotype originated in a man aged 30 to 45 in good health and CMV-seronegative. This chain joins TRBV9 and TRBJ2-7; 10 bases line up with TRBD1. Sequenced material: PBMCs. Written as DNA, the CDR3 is TGTGCCAGCAGCGTAGATTTCGGGACAGGGGTCGACGAGCAGTACTTC. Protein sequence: CASSVDFGTGVDEQYF.